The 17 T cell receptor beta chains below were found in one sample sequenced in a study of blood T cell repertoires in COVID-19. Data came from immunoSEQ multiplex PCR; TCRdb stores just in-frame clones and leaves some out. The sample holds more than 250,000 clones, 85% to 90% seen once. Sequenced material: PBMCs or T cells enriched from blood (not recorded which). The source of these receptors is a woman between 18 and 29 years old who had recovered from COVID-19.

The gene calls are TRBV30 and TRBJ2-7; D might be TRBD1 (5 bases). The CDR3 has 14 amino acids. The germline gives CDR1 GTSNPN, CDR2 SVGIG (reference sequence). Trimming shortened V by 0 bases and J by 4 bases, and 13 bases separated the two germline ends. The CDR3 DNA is TGTGCCTGGAGTGTGGAGACAGTCCTTTACGAGCAGTACTTC. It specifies CAWSVETVLYEQYF.

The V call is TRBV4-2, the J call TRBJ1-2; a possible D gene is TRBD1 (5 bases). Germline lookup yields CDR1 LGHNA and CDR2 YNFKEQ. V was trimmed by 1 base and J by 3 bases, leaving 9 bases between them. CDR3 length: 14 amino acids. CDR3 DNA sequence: TGTGCCAGCAGCCAAGTGGGGGGTGACTATGGCTACACCTTC. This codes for CASSQVGGDYGYTF.

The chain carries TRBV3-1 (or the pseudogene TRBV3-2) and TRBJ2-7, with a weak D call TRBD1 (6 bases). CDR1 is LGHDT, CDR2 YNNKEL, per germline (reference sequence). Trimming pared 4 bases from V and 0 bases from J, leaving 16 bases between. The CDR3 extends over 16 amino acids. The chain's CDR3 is CASSPPPGQSSYEQYF. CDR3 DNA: TGTGCCAGCAGCCCGCCGCCCGGACAGAGCTCCTACGAGCAGTACTTC.

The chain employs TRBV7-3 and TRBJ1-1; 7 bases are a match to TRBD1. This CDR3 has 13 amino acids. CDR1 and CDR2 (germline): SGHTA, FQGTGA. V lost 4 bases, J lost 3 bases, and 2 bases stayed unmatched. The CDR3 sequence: CASSYTGDTEAFF. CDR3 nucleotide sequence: TGTGCCAGCAGCTATACAGGGGACACTGAAGCTTTCTTT.

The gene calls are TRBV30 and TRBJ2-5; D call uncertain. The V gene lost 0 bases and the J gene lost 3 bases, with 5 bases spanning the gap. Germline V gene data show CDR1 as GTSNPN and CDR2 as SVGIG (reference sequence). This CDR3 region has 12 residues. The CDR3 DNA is TGTGCCTGGAGTGTACTTGAAGAGACCCAGTACTTC. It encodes CAWSVLEETQYF.

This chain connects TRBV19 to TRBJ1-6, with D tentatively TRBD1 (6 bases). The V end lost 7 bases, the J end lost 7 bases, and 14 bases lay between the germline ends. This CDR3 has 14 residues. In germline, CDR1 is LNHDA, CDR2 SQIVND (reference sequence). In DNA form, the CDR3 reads TGTGCCAGTAAGGGGGACGGGAGGAATTCACCCCTCCACTTT. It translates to CASKGDGRNSPLHF.

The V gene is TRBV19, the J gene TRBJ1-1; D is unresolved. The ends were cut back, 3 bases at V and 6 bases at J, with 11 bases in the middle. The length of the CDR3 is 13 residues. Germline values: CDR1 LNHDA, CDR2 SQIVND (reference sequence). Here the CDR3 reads CASSIVTGSEAFF. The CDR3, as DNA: TGTGCCAGTAGTATCGTCACGGGATCTGAAGCTTTCTTT. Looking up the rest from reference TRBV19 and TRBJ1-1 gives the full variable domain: DGGITQSPKYLFRKEGQNVTLSCEQNLNHDAMYWYRQDPGQGLRLIYYSQIVNDFQKGDIAEGYSVSREKKESFPLTVTSAQKNPTAFYLCASSIVTGSEAFFGQGTRLTVV.

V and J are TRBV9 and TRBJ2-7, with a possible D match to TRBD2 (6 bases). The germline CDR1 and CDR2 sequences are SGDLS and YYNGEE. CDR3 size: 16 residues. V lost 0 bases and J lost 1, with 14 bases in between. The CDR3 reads CASSVASGLPSYEQYF. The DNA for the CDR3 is TGTGCCAGCAGCGTAGCCTCGGGACTTCCATCCTACGAGCAGTACTTC.

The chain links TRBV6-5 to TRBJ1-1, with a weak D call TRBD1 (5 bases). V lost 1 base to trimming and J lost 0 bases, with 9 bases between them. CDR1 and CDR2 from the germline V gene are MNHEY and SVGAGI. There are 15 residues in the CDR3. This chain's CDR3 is CASSYLMTVNTEAFF. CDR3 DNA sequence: TGTGCCAGCAGTTACTTAATGACAGTGAACACTGAAGCTTTCTTT.

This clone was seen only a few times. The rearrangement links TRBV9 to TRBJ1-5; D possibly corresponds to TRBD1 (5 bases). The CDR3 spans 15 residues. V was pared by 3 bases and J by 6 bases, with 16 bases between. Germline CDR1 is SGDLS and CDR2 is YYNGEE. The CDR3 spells CASSAGSGGGQPQHF. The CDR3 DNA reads TGTGCCAGCAGCGCCGGCTCCGGGGGTGGTCAGCCCCAGCATTTT.

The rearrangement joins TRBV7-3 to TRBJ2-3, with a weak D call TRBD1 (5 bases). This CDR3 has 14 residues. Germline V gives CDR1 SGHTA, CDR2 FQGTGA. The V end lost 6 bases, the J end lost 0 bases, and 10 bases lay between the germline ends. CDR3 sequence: CASSFRASTDTQYF. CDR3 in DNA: TGTGCCAGCAGTTTCAGGGCTAGCACAGATACGCAGTATTTT.

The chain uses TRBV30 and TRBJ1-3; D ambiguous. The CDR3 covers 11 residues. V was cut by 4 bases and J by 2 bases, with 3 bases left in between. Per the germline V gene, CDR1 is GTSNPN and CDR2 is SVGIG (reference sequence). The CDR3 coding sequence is TGTGCCTGGACAGCTGGAAACACCATATATTTT. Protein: CAWTAGNTIYF.

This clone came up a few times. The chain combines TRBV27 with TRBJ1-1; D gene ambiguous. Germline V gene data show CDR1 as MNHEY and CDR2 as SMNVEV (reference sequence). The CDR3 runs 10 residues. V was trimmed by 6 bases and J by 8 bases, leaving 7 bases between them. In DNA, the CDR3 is TGTGCCAGCAGAACAATCGAAGCTTTCTTT. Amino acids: CASRTIEAFF.

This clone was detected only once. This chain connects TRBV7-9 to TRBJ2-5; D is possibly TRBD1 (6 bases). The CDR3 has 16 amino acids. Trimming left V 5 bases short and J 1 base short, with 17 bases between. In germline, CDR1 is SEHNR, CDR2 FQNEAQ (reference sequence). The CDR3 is CASSPRMGHLQETQYF. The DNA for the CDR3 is TGTGCCAGCAGCCCCCGAATGGGACATCTCCAAGAGACCCAGTACTTC.

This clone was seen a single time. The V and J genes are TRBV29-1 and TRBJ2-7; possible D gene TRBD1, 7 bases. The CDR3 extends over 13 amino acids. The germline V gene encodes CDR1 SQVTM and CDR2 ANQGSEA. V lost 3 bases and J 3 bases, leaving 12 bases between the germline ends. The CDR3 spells CSVDGQEGYEQYF. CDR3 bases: TGCAGCGTTGACGGACAGGAGGGCTACGAGCAGTACTTC.

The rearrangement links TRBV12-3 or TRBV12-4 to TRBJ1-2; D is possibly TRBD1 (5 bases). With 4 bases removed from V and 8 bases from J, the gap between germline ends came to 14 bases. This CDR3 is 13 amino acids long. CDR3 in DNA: TGTGCCAGCAGTTATTCGGCAGGGCGGGGCTACACCTTC. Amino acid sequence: CASSYSAGRGYTF.

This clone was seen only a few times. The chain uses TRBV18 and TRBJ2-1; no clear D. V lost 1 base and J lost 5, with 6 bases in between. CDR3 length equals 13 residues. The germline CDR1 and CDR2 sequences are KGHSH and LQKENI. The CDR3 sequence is CASSPRGDNEQFF. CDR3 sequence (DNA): TGTGCCAGCTCACCACGAGGCGACAATGAGCAGTTCTTC.